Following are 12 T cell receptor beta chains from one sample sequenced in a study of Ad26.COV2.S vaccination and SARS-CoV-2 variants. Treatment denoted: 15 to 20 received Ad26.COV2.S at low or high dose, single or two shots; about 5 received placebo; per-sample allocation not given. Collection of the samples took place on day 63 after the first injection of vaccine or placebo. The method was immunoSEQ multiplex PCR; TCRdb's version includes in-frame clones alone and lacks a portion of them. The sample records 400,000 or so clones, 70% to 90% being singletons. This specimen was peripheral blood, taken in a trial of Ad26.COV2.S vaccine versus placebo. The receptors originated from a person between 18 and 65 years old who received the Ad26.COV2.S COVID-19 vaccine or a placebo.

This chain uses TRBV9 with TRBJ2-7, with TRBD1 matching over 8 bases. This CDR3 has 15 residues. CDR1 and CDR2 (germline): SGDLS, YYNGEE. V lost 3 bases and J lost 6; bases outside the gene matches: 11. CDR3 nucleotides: TGTGCCAGCAGCGCCCTGACAGGGGCCATCGGCGAGCAGTACTTC. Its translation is CASSALTGAIGEQYF.

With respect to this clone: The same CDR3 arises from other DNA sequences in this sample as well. The CDR3 DNA reads as TGTGCCAGCAGCTTTCGACAGAACACTGAAGCTTTCTTT. Its protein product is CASSFRQNTEAFF. The V gene is TRBV7-9, the J gene TRBJ1-1, with D unresolved. The CDR3 spans 13 residues. Germline assignment: CDR1 SEHNR and CDR2 FQNEAQ (reference sequence). With 3 bases removed from V and 1 base from J, the gap between germline ends came to 6 bases.

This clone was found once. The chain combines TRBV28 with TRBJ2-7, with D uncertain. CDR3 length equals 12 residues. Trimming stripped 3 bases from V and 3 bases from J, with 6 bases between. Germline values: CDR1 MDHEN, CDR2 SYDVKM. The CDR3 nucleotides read TGTGCCAGCAGTTTGAGGTTCTACGAGCAGTACTTC. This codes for CASSLRFYEQYF.

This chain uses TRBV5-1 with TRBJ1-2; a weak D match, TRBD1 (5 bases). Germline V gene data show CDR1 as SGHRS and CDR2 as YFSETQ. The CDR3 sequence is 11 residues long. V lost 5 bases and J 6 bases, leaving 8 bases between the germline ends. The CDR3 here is CASRGPDGYTF. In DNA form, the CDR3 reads TGCGCCAGCAGGGGGCCAGATGGCTACACCTTC.

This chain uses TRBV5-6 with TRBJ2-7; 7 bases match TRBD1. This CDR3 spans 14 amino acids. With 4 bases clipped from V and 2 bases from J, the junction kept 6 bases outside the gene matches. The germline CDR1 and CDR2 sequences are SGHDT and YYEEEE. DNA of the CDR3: TGTGCCAGCAGCCGGACAGGCGGAACCTACGAGCAGTACTTC. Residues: CASSRTGGTYEQYF.

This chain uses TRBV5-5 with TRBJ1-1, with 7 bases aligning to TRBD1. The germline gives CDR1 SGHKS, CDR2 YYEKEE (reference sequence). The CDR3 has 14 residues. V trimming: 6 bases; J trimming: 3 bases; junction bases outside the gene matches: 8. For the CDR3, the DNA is TGTGCCAGCATCACAGGGGTTCTCGACACTGAAGCTTTCTTT. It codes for CASITGVLDTEAFF.

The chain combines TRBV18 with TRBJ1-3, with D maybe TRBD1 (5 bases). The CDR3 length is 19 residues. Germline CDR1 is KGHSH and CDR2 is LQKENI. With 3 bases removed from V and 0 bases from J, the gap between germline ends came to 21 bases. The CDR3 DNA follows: TGTGCCAGCTCACCTCTCCCCCCTACGGGGCGCCGCTCTGGAAACACCATATATTTT. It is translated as CASSPLPPTGRRSGNTIYF.

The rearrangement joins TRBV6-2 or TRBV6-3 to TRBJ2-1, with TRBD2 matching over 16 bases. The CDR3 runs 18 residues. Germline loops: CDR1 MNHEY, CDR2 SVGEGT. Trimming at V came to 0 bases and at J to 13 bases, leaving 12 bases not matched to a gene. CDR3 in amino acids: CASSYSGYGTSGGASQFF. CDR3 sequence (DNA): TGTGCCAGCAGTTACTCGGGGTATGGGACTAGCGGGGGGGCCAGTCAGTTCTTC.

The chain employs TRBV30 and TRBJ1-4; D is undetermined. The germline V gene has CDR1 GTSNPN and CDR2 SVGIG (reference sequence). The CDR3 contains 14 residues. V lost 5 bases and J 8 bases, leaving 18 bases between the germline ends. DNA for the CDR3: TGTGCCTGGGGTTCTACATTCGGTGGAGAAAAACTGTTTTTT. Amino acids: CAWGSTFGGEKLFF.

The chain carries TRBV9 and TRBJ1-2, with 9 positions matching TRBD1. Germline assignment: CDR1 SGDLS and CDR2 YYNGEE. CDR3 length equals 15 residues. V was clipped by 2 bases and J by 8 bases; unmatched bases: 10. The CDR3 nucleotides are TGTGCCAGCAGCGTCCGGGACAGGGATGTGCGGGGCTACACCTTC. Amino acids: CASSVRDRDVRGYTF.

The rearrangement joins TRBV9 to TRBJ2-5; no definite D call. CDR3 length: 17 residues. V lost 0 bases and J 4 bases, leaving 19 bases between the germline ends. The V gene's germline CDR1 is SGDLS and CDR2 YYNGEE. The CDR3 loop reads CASSVGVSKIVRETQYF. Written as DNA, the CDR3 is TGTGCCAGCAGCGTAGGGGTCTCGAAAATAGTAAGAGAGACCCAGTACTTC.

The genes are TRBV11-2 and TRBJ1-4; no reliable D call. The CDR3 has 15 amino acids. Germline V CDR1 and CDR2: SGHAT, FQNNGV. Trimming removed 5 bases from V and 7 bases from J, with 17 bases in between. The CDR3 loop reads CASSLGFQEGEKLFF. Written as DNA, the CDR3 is TGTGCCAGCAGCCTAGGATTCCAAGAGGGTGAAAAACTGTTTTTT.